Given below is one TCR beta chain in context. This sample is part of a study of cytomegalovirus exposure and HLA in healthy donors. J was trimmed by 4 bases and V by 6 bases; bases with no gene match: 10. Germline lookup yields CDR1 WNHNN and CDR2 SYGVQD (reference sequence). The CDR3 has 15 amino acids. 13 Jbeta primers and 60 Vbeta primers were used for the PCR. Repertoires were generated with immunoSEQ multiplex PCR, while TCRdb's copy carries only in-frame clones and drops some. The sample has about 130,000 clones, about 73% seen once. The sequence was obtained from a woman aged 50 to 65 in good health and CMV-seropositive. J is TRBJ1-1 and V is TRBV10-1, with 8 bases aligning to TRBD1. Input material: PBMCs. In DNA form, the CDR3 reads TGCGCCAGCAGCCGAGACAGGGGTCGCGGCACTGAAGCTTTCTTT. Encoded protein: CASSRDRGRGTEAFF.